This TCR beta chain was documented in a study of blood T cell repertoires in COVID-19. Assay: immunoSEQ multiplex PCR; the TCRdb copy retains only in-frame clones and omits some. Of approximately 200,000 clones detected, approximately 80% appear once; the ten largest clones hold about 6.9%. Germline loops: CDR1 KGHSH, CDR2 LQKENI. The V and J ends lost 0 bases and 3 bases respectively, with 11 bases between them. This CDR3 is 15 amino acids long. The sequenced sample consisted of peripheral blood. The chain joins TRBV18 to TRBJ1-1, with D possibly TRBD1 on 5 matching bases. The sequence derives from a human donor with acute or convalescent COVID-19. The donor label of this sample is uncertain. The CDR3 spells CASSPPSRQYTEAFF. CDR3 sequence (DNA): TGTGCCAGCTCACCACCAAGTCGACAGTACACTGAAGCTTTCTTT.